What follows is one T cell receptor beta chain and its context. Its cognate antigen is unknown. Once RNA had been extracted, it was reverse transcribed into cDNA to act as the sequencing template. The method was immunoSEQ multiplex PCR; TCRdb's version includes in-frame clones alone and lacks a portion of them. Found here are roughly 180,000 clones, about 55% of them singletons; the top ten hold less than 14%. Treatment of the sample: oral pan-JAK inhibitor, 5-10 mg twice daily. These data belong to a study of CD8+ T cells in alopecia areata. About the research overall: Tofacitinib treatment spanned 6 to 18 months, with 6 months off drug afterward. Overall study findings and caveats: For patients receiving tofacitinib, scalp clonality and expanded CD8+ clones among the top 100 significantly decreased. Many of the expanded lesional clones endured in scalp and blood while on tofacitinib.

V was pared by 2 bases and J by 3 bases, with 8 bases between. The CDR3 is made up of 12 amino acids. CDR1 is GTSNPN, CDR2 SVGIG, per germline (reference sequence). The clonotype comes from a human donor with alopecia areata. The sequences come from CD8+ T cells sorted from blood, collected at week 24, from a patient treated with tofacitinib. V usage is TRBV30 and J usage is TRBJ2-7; TRBD2 might be the D (5 bases). The CDR3 here is CAWSFGNYEQYF. The CDR3 nucleotides read TGTGCCTGGAGTTTCGGGAACTACGAGCAGTACTTC.